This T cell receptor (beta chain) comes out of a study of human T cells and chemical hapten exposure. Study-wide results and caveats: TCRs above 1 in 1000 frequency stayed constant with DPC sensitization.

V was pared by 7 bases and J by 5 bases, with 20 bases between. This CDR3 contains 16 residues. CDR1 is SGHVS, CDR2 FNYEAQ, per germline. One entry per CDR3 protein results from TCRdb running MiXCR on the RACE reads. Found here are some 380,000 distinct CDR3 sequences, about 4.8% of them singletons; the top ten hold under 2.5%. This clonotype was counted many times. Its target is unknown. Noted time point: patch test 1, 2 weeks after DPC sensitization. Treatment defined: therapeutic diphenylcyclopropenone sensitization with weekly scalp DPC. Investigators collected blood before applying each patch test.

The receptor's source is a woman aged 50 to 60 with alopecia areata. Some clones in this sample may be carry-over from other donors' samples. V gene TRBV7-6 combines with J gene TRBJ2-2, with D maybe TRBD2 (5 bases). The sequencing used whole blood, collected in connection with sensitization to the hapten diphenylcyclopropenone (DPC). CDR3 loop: CASTLVGGPRTGELFF. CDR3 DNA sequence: TGTGCCAGCACCCTCGTTGGAGGCCCCAGAACCGGGGAGCTGTTTTTT.